The 15 T cell receptor beta chains below all came from one sample that was sequenced in a study of T cell responses to AZD1222 COVID-19 vaccine. Only in-frame clones appear in the TCRdb table, and some are missing; sequencing was by immunoSEQ multiplex PCR. The sample includes 85,000 to 120,000 clones, roughly 87% of them seen just once. The sample here was peripheral blood, taken 28 days after the second AZD1222 dose. The receptors stem from an adult who received the AZD1222 COVID-19 vaccine.

The chain has TRBV5-8 and TRBJ2-4; D is uncertain. V dropped 2 bases and J dropped 4 bases, with 16 bases sitting between them. Germline-derived CDR1 and CDR2 are SGHTS and YDEGEE. There are 16 residues in the CDR3. CDR3 in DNA: TGTGCCAGCAGCTTTACCACGGGTCGGCGGAAAAACATTCAGTACTTC. It codes for CASSFTTGRRKNIQYF.

The genes are TRBV13 and TRBJ2-7; a weak D match, TRBD1 (5 bases). Germline values: CDR1 PRHDT, CDR2 FYEKMQ (reference sequence). The CDR3 sequence is 12 residues long. Trimming pared 4 bases from V and 12 bases from J, leaving 16 bases between. The CDR3 nucleotides read TGTGCCAGCAGCTCCTTCAGGGCCCTCCGGTACTTC. Its translation is CASSSFRALRYF.

The V call is TRBV18, the J call TRBJ2-1; 7 positions match TRBD1. The CDR3 is 14 amino acids. The germline V gene encodes CDR1 KGHSH and CDR2 LQKENI. V shed 5 bases, J shed 5 bases, and the junction held 6 bases outside the gene matches. CDR3 sequence: CASSTTGINNEQFF. DNA for the CDR3: TGTGCCAGCTCAACGACAGGGATCAACAATGAGCAGTTCTTC.

V is TRBV6-5 and J is TRBJ1-2; D ambiguous. This CDR3 comprises 14 residues. In germline, CDR1 is MNHEY, CDR2 SVGAGI. The V end was cut by 0 bases, the J end by 2 bases, with 7 bases between. Here the CDR3 reads CASSYSRVNYGYTF. As DNA, the CDR3 is TGTGCCAGCAGTTACTCTAGGGTCAACTATGGCTACACCTTC.

The chain employs TRBV25-1 and TRBJ1-2; 9 positions agree with TRBD1. The CDR3 sequence is 16 residues long. From germline, CDR1 is MGHDK and CDR2 SYGVNS. V trimming: 1 base; J trimming: 2 bases; junction bases outside the gene matches: 5. CDR3 loop: CASSESRTGENYGYTF. The DNA of the CDR3 is TGTGCCAGCAGTGAATCGAGGACAGGGGAAAACTATGGCTACACCTTC.

The chain employs TRBV5-1 and TRBJ1-3; D unresolved. The CDR3 is 13 residues long. Germline CDR1 and CDR2: SGHRS and YFSETQ. Trimming removed 4 bases at V and 6 bases at J, with 11 bases between. The CDR3 is CASSAVAENTIYF. The CDR3 region has the DNA TGCGCCAGCAGCGCCGTTGCCGAAAACACCATATATTTT.

This clone turned up a few times. The chain carries TRBV6-2 or TRBV6-3 and TRBJ2-3; no definite D call. CDR1 is MNHEY, CDR2 SVGEGT, per germline. Trimming removed 2 bases at V and 5 bases at J, with 2 bases between. CDR3 size: 11 residues. CDR3 loop: CASSYVDTQYF. In DNA form, the CDR3 reads TGTGCCAGCAGTTACGTAGATACGCAGTATTTT.

CDR3: CASGRGQGRNTIYF. Here the CDR3 DNA reads TGTGCTAGTGGACGGGGACAGGGCCGAAACACCATATATTTT. V is TRBV12-5 and J is TRBJ1-3; TRBD1 matches 9 bases. The germline CDR1 and CDR2 sequences are LGHNT and FRNRAP. The CDR3 totals 14 residues. The V gene end was trimmed by 6 bases and the J gene end by 5 bases; junction bases not matched to a gene: 5.

The chain couples TRBV12-3 or TRBV12-4 to TRBJ1-5; D remains unclear. Trimming left V 3 bases short and J 6 bases short, with 6 bases between. CDR3 size: 12 residues. The CDR3 spells CASSLSAQPQHF. The DNA for the CDR3 is TGTGCCAGCAGTTTGTCGGCTCAGCCCCAGCATTTT.

The V and J genes are TRBV14 and TRBJ2-7; weak D call: TRBD2 (5 bases). Per the germline V gene, CDR1 is SGHDN and CDR2 is FVKESK. V lost 4 bases and J lost 12, with 25 bases in between. The CDR3 is 15 amino acids. The CDR3 bases are TGTGCCAGCAGCCCCTCCTTCGCAAACACGGCCGGGGTGTACTTC. Residues: CASSPSFANTAGVYF.

This chain joins TRBV24-1 and TRBJ2-5; the D gene is possibly TRBD2 (7 bases). The CDR3 has 15 residues. The germline CDR1 and CDR2 sequences are KGHDR and SFDVKD. Trimming took off 3 bases at V and 1 base at J, with 11 bases between the two ends. CDR3: CATSDGGGPQETQYF. In nucleotides, the CDR3 is TGTGCCACCAGTGATGGCGGGGGCCCCCAAGAGACCCAGTACTTC.

V gene TRBV21-1 combines with J gene TRBJ1-5; the DNA was not compared with TRBD1, the D call given in the table. TRBV21-1 corresponds to a pseudogene. This CDR3 has 16 residues. The CDR3 DNA follows: TGTGCCAGCAGCAAAGATTGTAGGGGTCTAAACCAGCCCCAGCATTTT. Translating gives CASSKDCRGLNQPQHF.

This chain links TRBV18 with TRBJ2-7; D is perhaps TRBD1 (6 bases). Trimming cost V 2 bases and J 0 bases, with 11 bases left between them. The V gene's germline CDR1 is KGHSH and CDR2 LQKENI. The CDR3 is made up of 15 amino acids. The CDR3 sequence is CASSPTLQGSYEQYF. The CDR3 DNA sequence: TGTGCCAGCTCACCAACGCTACAGGGCTCCTACGAGCAGTACTTC.

This chain links TRBV15 with TRBJ2-2, with 9 bases identical to TRBD1. This CDR3 has 15 amino acids. CDR1 and CDR2 from the germline V gene are LNHNV and YYDKDF (reference sequence). With 5 bases clipped from V and 2 bases from J, the junction kept 3 bases outside the gene matches. The DNA for the CDR3 is TGTGCCACCAGCCGGGGACAGGGAAACACCGGGGAGCTGTTTTTT. Translation gives CATSRGQGNTGELFF.

There are a few counts of this clone. The chain carries TRBV7-8 and TRBJ2-5; 8 bases fit TRBD1. Germline CDR1 reads SGHVS; CDR2 reads FQNEAQ. This CDR3 has 15 residues. J gave up 9 bases and V 1 base, and 10 bases lay outside the gene matches. CDR3 sequence: CASSLGGQARPPQYF. CDR3 in DNA: TGTGCCAGCAGCTTAGGGGGACAGGCCAGGCCCCCCCAGTACTTC.